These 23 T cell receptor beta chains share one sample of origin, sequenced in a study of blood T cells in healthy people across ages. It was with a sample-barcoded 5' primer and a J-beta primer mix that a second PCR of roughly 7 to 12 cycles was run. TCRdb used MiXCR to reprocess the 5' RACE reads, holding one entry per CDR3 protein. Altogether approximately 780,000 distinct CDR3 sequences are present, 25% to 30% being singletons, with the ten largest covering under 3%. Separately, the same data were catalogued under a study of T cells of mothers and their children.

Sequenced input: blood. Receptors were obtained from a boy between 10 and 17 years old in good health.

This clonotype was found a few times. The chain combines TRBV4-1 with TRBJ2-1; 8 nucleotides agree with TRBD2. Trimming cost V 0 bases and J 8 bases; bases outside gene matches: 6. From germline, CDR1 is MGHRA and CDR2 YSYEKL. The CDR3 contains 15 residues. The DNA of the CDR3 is TGCGCCAGCAGCCAAGAGGCGACCGGGGGGGATGAGCAGTTCTTC. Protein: CASSQEATGGDEQFF.

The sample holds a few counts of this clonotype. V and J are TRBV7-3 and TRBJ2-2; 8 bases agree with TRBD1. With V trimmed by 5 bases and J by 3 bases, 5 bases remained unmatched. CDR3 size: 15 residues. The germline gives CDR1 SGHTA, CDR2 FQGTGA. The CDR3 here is CASSPGQDYTGELFF. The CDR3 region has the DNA TGTGCCAGCAGCCCGGGACAGGATTACACCGGGGAGCTGTTTTTT.

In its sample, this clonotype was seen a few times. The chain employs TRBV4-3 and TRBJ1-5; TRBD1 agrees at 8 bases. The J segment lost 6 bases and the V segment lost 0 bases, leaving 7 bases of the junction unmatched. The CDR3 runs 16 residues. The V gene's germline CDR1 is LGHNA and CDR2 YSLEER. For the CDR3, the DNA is TGCGCCAGCAGCCAAGATGGGACAGGAGGGAGTCAGCCCCAGCATTTT. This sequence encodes CASSQDGTGGSQPQHF.

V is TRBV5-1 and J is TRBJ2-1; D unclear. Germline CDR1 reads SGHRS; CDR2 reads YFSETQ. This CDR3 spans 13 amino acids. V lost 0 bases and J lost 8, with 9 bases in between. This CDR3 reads CASSLGRGYEQFF. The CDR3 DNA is TGCGCCAGCAGCTTGGGTCGAGGCTATGAGCAGTTCTTC.

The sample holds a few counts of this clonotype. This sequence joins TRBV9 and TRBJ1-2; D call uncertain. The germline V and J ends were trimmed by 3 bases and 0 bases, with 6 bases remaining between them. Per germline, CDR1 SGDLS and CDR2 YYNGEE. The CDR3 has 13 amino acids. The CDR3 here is CASSGVPNYGYTF. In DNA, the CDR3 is TGTGCCAGCAGCGGAGTACCTAACTATGGCTACACCTTC.

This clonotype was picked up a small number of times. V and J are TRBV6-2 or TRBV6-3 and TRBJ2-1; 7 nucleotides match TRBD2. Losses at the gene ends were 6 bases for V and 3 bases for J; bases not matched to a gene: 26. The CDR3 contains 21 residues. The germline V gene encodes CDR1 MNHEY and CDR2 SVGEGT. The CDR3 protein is CASRTTQAGQSPLGFYNEQFF. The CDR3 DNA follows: TGTGCCAGCAGAACCACTCAAGCGGGGCAATCGCCGCTGGGGTTCTACAATGAGCAGTTCTTC.

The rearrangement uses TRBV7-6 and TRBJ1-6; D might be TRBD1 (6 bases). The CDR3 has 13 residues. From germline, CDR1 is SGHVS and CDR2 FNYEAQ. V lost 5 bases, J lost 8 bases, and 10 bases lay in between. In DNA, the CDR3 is TGTGCCAGCAGCACCCGGACAGATTCACCCCTCCACTTT. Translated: CASSTRTDSPLHF. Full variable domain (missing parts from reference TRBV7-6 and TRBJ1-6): GAGVSQSPRYKVTKRGQDVALRCDPISGHVSLYWYRQALGQGPEFLTYFNYEAQQDKSGLPNDRFSAERPEGSISTLTIQRTEQRDSAMYRCASSTRTDSPLHFGNGTRLTVT.

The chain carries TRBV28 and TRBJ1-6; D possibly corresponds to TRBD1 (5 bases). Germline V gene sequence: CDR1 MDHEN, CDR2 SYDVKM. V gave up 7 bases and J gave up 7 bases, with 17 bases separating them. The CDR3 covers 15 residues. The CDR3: CASNLQAGWNSPLHF. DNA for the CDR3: TGTGCCAGCAACCTTCAGGCAGGGTGGAATTCACCCCTCCACTTT. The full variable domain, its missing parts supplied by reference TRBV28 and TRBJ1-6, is DVKVTQSSRYLVKRTGEKVFLECVQDMDHENMFWYRQDPGLGLRLIYFSYDVKMKEKGDIPEGYSVSREKKERFSLILESASTNQTSMYLCASNLQAGWNSPLHFGNGTRLTVT.

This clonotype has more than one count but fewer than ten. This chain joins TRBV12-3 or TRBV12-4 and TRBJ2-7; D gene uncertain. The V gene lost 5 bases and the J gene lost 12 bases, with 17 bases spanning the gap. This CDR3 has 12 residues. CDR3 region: CASSPLGQVLYF. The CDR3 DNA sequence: TGTGCCAGCAGTCCCCTGGGTCAGGTCCTGTACTTC.

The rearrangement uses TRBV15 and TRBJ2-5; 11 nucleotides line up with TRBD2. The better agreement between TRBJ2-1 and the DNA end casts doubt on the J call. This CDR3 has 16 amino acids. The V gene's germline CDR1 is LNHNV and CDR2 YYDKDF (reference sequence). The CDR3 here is CATSRDNSGGAYEQFF. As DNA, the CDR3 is TGTGCCACCAGCAGAGATAATAGCGGGGGGGCGTATGAGCAGTTCTTC.

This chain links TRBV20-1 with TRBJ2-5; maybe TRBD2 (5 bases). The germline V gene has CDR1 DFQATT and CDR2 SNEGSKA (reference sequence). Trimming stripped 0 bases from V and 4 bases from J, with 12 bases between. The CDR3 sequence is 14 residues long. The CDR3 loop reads CSARDLSGGETQYF. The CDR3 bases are TGCAGTGCTAGAGATCTCAGCGGAGGAGAGACCCAGTACTTC.

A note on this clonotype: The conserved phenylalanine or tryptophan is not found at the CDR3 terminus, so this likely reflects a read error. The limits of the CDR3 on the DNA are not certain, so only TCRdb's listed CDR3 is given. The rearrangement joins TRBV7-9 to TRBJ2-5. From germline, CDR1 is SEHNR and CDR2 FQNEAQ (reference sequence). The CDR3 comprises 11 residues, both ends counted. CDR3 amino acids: CASSLGETQSL.

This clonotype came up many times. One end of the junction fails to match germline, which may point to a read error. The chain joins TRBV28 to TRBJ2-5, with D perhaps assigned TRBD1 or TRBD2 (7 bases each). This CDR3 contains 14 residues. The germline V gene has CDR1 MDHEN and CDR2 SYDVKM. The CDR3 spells CASSLGGGGETQYF. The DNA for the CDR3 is TGTGCTAGCAGCTTGGGAGGGGGCGGCGAGACCCAGTACTTC.

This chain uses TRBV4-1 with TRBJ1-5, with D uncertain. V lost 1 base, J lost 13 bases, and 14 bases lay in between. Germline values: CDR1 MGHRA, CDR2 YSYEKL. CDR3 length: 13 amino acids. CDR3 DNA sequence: TGCGCCAGCAGCCAAGTAGGCCGGGGAACACAGCATTTT. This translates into CASSQVGRGTQHF.

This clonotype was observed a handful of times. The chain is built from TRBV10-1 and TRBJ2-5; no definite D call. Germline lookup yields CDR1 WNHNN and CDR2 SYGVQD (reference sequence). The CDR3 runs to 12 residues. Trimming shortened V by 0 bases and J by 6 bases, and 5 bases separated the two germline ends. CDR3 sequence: CASSESGKTQYF. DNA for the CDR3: TGCGCCAGCAGTGAGTCTGGGAAGACCCAGTACTTC.

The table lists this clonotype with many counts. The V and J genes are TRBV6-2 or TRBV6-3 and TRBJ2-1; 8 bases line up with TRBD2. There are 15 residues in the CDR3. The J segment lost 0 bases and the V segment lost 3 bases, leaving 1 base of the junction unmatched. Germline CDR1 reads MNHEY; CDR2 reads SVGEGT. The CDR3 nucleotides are TGTGCCAGCAGTTATCTAGCGGGCTCCTACAATGAGCAGTTCTTC. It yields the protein CASSYLAGSYNEQFF.

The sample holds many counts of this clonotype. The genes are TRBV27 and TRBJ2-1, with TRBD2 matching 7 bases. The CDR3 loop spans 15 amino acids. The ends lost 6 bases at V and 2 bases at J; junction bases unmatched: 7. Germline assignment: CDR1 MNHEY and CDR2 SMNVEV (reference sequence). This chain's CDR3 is CASSSIRGAYNEQFF. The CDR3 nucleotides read TGTGCCAGCAGCTCAATTCGGGGGGCCTACAATGAGCAGTTCTTC.

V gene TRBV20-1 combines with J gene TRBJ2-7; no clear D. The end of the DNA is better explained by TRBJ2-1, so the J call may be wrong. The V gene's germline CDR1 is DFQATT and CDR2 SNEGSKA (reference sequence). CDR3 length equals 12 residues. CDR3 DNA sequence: TGCAGTGCTATCCCTACGGTCCAGGTGCAGTTCTTC. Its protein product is CSAIPTVQVQFF.

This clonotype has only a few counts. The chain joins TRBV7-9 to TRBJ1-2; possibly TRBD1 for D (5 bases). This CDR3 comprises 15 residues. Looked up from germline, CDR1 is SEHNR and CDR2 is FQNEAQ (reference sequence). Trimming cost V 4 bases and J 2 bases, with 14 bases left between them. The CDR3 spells CASSSGQARNYGYTF. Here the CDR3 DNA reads TGTGCCAGCAGCTCTGGACAAGCTAGAAACTATGGCTACACCTTC.

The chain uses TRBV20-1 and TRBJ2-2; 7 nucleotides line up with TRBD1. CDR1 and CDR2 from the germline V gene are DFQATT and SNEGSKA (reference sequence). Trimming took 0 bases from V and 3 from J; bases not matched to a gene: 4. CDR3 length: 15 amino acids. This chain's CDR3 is CSARDLRGHTGELFF. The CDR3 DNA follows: TGCAGTGCTAGAGATCTAAGGGGGCACACCGGGGAGCTGTTTTTT.

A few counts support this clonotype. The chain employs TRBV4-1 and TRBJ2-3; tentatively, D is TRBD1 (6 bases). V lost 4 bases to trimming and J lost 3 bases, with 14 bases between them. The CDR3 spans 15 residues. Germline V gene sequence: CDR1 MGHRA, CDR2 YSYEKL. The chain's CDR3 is CASSPEGVGTDTQYF. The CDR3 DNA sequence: TGCGCCAGCAGCCCAGAGGGGGTTGGGACAGATACGCAGTATTTT.

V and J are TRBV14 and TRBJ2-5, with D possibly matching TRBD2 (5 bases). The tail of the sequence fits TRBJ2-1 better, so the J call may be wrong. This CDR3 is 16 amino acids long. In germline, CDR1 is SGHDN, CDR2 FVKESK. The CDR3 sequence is CASSQERGLRYNEQFF. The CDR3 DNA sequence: TGTGCCAGCAGCCAAGAAAGAGGACTGAGATACAATGAGCAGTTCTTC.

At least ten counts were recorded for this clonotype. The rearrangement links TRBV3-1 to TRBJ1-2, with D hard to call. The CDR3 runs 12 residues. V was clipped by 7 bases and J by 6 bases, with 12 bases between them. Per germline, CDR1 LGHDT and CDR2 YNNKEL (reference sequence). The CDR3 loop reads CASTLEGDGYTF. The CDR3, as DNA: TGTGCCAGCACCCTAGAGGGAGATGGCTACACCTTC.